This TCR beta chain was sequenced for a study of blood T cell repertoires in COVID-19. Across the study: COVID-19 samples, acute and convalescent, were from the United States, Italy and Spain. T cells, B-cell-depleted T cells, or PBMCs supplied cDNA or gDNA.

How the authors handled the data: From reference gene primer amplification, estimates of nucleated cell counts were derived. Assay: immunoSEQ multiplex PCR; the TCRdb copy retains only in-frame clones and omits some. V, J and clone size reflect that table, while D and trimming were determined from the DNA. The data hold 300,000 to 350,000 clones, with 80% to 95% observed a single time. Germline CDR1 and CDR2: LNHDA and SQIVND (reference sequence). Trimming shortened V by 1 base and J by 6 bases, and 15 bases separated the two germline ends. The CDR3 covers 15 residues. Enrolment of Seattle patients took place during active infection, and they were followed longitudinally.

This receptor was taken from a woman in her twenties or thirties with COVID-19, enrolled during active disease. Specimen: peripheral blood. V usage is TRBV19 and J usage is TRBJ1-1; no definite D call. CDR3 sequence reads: CASSIVAGLKAEAFF. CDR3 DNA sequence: TGTGCCAGTAGTATAGTGGCGGGGTTAAAGGCTGAAGCTTTCTTT.